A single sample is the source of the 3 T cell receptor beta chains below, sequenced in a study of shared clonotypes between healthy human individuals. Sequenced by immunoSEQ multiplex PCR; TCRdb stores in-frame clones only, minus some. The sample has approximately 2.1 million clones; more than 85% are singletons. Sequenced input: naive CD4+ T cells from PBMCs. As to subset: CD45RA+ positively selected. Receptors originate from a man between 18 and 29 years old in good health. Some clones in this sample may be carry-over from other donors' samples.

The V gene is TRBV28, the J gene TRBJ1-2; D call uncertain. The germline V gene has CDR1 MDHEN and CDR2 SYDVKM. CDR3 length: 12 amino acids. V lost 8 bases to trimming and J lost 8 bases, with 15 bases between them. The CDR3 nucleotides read TGTGCCAGCGGGAAGGGCCTAGGGGGCTACACCTTC. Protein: CASGKGLGGYTF.

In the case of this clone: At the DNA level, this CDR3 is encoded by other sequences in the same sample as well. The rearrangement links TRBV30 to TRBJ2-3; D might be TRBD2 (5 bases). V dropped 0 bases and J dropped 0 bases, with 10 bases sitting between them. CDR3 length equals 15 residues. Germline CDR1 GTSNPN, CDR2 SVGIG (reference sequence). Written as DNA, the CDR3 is TGTGCCTGGAGTGTACGAGGCGGGAGCACAGATACGCAGTATTTT. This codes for CAWSVRGGSTDTQYF.

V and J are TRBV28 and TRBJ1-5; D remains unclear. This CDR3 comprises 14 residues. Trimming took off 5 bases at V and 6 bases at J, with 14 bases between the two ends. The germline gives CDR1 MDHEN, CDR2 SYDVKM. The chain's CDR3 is CASSLPDRAQPQHF. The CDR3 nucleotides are TGTGCCAGCAGTCTGCCCGATAGGGCTCAGCCCCAGCATTTT. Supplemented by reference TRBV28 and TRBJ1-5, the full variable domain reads DVKVTQSSRYLVKRTGEKVFLECVQDMDHENMFWYRQDPGLGLRLIYFSYDVKMKEKGDIPEGYSVSREKKERFSLILESASTNQTSMYLCASSLPDRAQPQHFGDGTRLSIL.